This T cell receptor beta chain stems from a study of blood T cell repertoires in COVID-19. Looking at the study overall: Some COVID-19 samples were acute and others convalescent; all came from the United States, Italy and Spain. T cells, B-cell-depleted T cells, or PBMCs provided the cDNA or gDNA that served as material.

The CDR3 runs 15 residues. The V gene end was trimmed by 5 bases and the J gene end by 4 bases; junction bases not matched to a gene: 8. CDR1 and CDR2 (germline): ENHRY, SYGVKD. Seattle-derived patients entered the study during active infection and were followed longitudinally. Produced via immunoSEQ multiplex PCR; TCRdb's table is partial and in-frame only. This table holds more than 150,000 clones, about 87% found once. V is TRBV10-3 and J is TRBJ1-2, with 9 bases identical to TRBD1. The sequencing input was peripheral blood. The source of this sequence is a woman in her 70s with COVID-19, enrolled during active disease. The CDR3 here is CAISTQQGAGYGYTF. The DNA for the CDR3 is TGTGCCATCAGTACCCAACAGGGGGCCGGCTATGGCTACACCTTC.